This TCR beta chain was observed in a study of OX40 agonist ivuxolimab in advanced cancers. Background on the study: Across the patients, intravenous ivuxolimab was delivered every 2 weeks at 0.01 to 10 mg/kg.

The repertoire was sequenced with immunoSEQ multiplex PCR; TCRdb's copy has only in-frame clones and lacks some. The sample carries 78,000 or so clones, 86% recorded once. A word on this clone: Its cognate antigen is unknown.

General study results and limits: Average numbers of expanded clones were greater in CD8+ T cells than in CD4+. The study found among the lowest clonal expansion in partial responders at 0.1-3.0 mg/kg. Some patients without response likewise showed low normalized clonal expansion.

CDR1 and CDR2 from the germline V gene are ENHRY and SYGVKD. This CDR3 has 14 amino acids. V dropped 7 bases and J dropped 5 bases, with 14 bases sitting between them. The chain employs TRBV10-3 and TRBJ2-2; tentative D call: TRBD1 (6 bases). The sequence derives from an adult with an advanced solid tumor such as melanoma, head and neck, liver or kidney cancer. The sequences come from CD4+ or CD8+ T cells sorted from blood, collected in a trial of the OX40 agonist ivuxolimab. In DNA form, the CDR3 reads TGTGCCATCACCAAAGGACAGATAACCGGGGAGCTGTTTTTT. Its translation is CAITKGQITGELFF.